The entry below describes one T cell receptor beta chain. These data come from a study of control samples from healthy donors and cancer patients. There are 16 residues in the CDR3. Germline V gene sequence: CDR1 SGHTS, CDR2 YDEGEE. J lost 2 bases, V lost 4 bases, and 8 bases had no gene match. Sequencing was performed with immunoSEQ multiplex PCR; in TCRdb, only in-frame clones are kept and a portion is missing. The data hold 130,000 to 150,000 clones, with about 88% observed a single time. The clonotype was recovered from a woman aged 30 to 39 in good health. Sequencing was performed on blood. V gene TRBV5-8 combines with J gene TRBJ2-3; 9 nucleotides align to TRBD2. CDR3 nucleotide sequence: TGTGCCAGCAGCATCCTAGCGGGAACAAACACAGATACGCAGTATTTT. This codes for CASSILAGTNTDTQYF.